This T cell receptor beta chain was sequenced in a study of T cell responses to AZD1222 COVID-19 vaccine. Overall study results and limits: Spike-specific TCR breadth and depth rose after two AZD1222 doses. Of the AZD1222 recipients, only 5 to 7 were seropositive at baseline. Vaccine-associated CD4 TCRs ranged over spike, dominating at 160-218 and 743-854. The donors showed a predominance of white British ancestry and of females, with possible underestimation of clonal diversity.

This clone was detected once. Its antigen is undetermined. TCRdb's table, derived via immunoSEQ multiplex PCR, lists solely in-frame clones and lacks some. In the table there are 150,000 or so clones, 90% to 95% of which are singletons. Trimming cost V 4 bases and J 3 bases; bases outside gene matches: 2. This CDR3 has 14 residues. Germline CDR1 and CDR2: MNHEY and SVGAGI. The specimen comprised peripheral blood, sampled on day 0 of AZD1222 vaccination. This chain uses TRBV6-5 with TRBJ2-7; TRBD1 matches 11 bases. The receptor comes from an adult in good health. In DNA form, the CDR3 reads TGTGCCAGCAGTTTCGGGACAGGGGGCTACGAGCAGTACTTC. Translation gives CASSFGTGGYEQYF.